This T cell receptor beta chain was recovered during a study of CD8+ T cells in alopecia areata. As for the study in general: Twice a day, 5 to 10 mg of oral tofacitinib was administered to treated patients. Findings of the study overall: Many expanded lesional clones persisted during tofacitinib (in both scalp and blood).

V dropped 7 bases and J dropped 4; count of bases not matched to a gene: 5. This CDR3 has 13 amino acids. CDR1 is SQVTM and CDR2 is ANQGSEA in the germline V gene. This sample's treatment: oral pan-JAK inhibitor, 5-10 mg twice daily. Sorting from PBMCs produced CD4+ and CD8+ T cells. As regards this clone: What it binds is not known.

RNA, once extracted, was reverse transcribed into cDNA for use as the sequencing template. Using immunoSEQ multiplex PCR, the repertoire was profiled, and TCRdb retains in-frame clones only, with some absent. The sample records about 190,000 clones, roughly 50% being singletons. The V call is TRBV29-1, the J call TRBJ1-1, with 11 positions matching TRBD1. This clonotype was sampled from a human donor with alopecia areata. Source: CD8+ T cells sorted from blood, taken at week 24, from a patient treated with tofacitinib. This CDR3 reads CSAWTGGFTEAFF. The CDR3 nucleotides are TGCAGCGCATGGACAGGGGGCTTCACTGAAGCTTTCTTT.